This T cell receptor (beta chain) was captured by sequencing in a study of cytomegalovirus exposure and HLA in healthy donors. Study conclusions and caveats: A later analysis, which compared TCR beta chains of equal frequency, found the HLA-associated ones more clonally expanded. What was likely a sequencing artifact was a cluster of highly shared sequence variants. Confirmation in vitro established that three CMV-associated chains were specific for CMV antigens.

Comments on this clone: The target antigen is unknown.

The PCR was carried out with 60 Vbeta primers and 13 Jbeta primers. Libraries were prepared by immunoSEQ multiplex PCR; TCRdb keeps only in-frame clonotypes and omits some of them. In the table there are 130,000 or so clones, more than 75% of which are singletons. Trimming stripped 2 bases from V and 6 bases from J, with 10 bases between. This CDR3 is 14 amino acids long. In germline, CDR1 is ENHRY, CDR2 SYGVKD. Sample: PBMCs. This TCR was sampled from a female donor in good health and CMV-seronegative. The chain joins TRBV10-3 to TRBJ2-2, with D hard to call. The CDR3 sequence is CAISEQVSAGELFF. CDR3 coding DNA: TGTGCCATCAGTGAGCAGGTGTCAGCCGGGGAGCTGTTTTTT.